This note documents a single T cell receptor (beta chain) sequence. The antigen remains unidentified. The protocol was immunoSEQ multiplex PCR, while the TCRdb copy is restricted to in-frame clones and leaves out a portion. The sample holds 65,000 to 85,000 clones; 85% to 90% are singletons and the top ten take around 2.3%. The V and J ends lost 10 bases and 7 bases, in that order; junction bases with no gene match: 16. The CDR3 has 14 amino acids. Germline V lookup: CDR1 LNHDA, CDR2 SQIVND (reference sequence). This entry comes from a study of OX40 agonist ivuxolimab in advanced cancers. Findings of the study overall: Relative to CD4+, CD8+ T cells held more expanded clones on average.

This sequence joins TRBV19 and TRBJ2-7; 7 bases are a match to TRBD1. Sample: CD4+ or CD8+ T cells sorted from blood, taken in a trial of the OX40 agonist ivuxolimab. This clonotype originated in an adult with an advanced solid tumor such as melanoma, head and neck, liver or kidney cancer. The CDR3 sequence is CATADRSMSVEQYF. The CDR3 DNA follows: TGTGCCACCGCGGACAGGTCTATGTCAGTGGAGCAGTACTTC. Complete variable domain (other parts from reference TRBV19 and TRBJ2-7): DGGITQSPKYLFRKEGQNVTLSCEQNLNHDAMYWYRQDPGQGLRLIYYSQIVNDFQKGDIAEGYSVSREKKESFPLTVTSAQKNPTAFYLCATADRSMSVEQYFGPGTRLTVT.